These T cell receptor beta chains were read from a single sample in a study of long-term antiretroviral therapy in people with HIV. Some clones are missing from TCRdb's copy, which holds only in-frame ones; the method was immunoSEQ multiplex PCR. The data hold roughly 31,000 clones, with approximately 90% observed a single time. The starting material was unsorted PBMCs, obtained roughly 5 years before starting antiretroviral therapy. The origin of the receptors is a man between 50 and 59 years old with HIV. Each CDR3 is given with its conserved first and last residue. The D gene is left open where the match is weak. Part of the rows lack a size; the others show once, few, many or a class for expanded clones.

D gene	clone size	J gene	V gene	CDR3 protein	CDR3 DNA
TRBD1	-	TRBJ2-7	TRBV18	CASSPLGTGPSYEQYF	TGTGCCAGCTCACCACTCGGGACAGGGCCCTCCTACGAGCAGTACTTC
-	-	TRBJ1-5	TRBV28	CASRSTNQPQHF	TGTGCCAGCAGATCCACCAATCAGCCCCAGCATTTT
-	-	TRBJ1-4	TRBV2	CASSATLAGEKLFF	TGTGCCAGCAGTGCGACCCTTGCGGGGGAAAAACTGTTTTTT
-	-	TRBJ2-5	TRBV7-7	CASSLLAVGETQYF	TGTGCTAGCAGCTTGCTGGCTGTGGGGGAGACCCAGTACTTC
TRBD1	-	TRBJ1-2	TRBV19	CASSITDRGGYGYTF	TGTGCCAGTAGTATTACGGACAGGGGGGGCTATGGCTACACCTTC
-	-	TRBJ1-5	TRBV5-1	CASSPEGRGQPQHF	TGCGCCAGCAGCCCCGAGGGTAGGGGACAGCCCCAGCATTTT
-	-	TRBJ2-3	TRBV2	CASSVQGGDSDTQYF	TGTGCCAGCAGTGTGCAGGGGGGTGACTCCGATACGCAGTATTTT
-	-	TRBJ2-7	TRBV28	CASSLGILYEQYF	TGTGCCAGCAGTCTCGGGATCCTTTACGAGCAGTACTTC
TRBD1	-	TRBJ2-1	TRBV6-6	CASSGQAPSYNEQFF	TGTGCCAGCAGCGGACAGGCCCCCTCCTACAATGAGCAGTTCTTC
TRBD1	-	TRBJ2-3	TRBV5-1	CASSLVGQGMDTQYF	TGCGCCAGCAGCTTGGTGGGACAGGGAATGGATACGCAGTATTTT
-	few	TRBJ1-2	TRBV2	CASRNWVAAVFGYTF	TGTGCCAGCAGGAATTGGGTCGCGGCTGTTTTTGGCTACACCTTC
-	-	TRBJ2-1	TRBV7-3	CASSLLPPPLNEQFF	TGTGCCAGCAGCTTATTACCCCCCCCTCTCAATGAGCAGTTCTTC
-	-	TRBJ2-3	TRBV19	CASSPGAGPTDTQYF	TGTGCCAGTAGTCCAGGAGCTGGCCCTACAGATACGCAGTATTTT
-	-	TRBJ2-3	TRBV5-1	CASSLWGATGSDTQYF	TGCGCCAGCAGCTTGTGGGGGGCGACAGGGTCGGATACGCAGTATTTT
TRBD1	-	TRBJ1-2	TRBV27	CASSPGDRLNYGYTF	TGTGCCAGCAGTCCCGGGGACAGACTAAACTATGGCTACACCTTC